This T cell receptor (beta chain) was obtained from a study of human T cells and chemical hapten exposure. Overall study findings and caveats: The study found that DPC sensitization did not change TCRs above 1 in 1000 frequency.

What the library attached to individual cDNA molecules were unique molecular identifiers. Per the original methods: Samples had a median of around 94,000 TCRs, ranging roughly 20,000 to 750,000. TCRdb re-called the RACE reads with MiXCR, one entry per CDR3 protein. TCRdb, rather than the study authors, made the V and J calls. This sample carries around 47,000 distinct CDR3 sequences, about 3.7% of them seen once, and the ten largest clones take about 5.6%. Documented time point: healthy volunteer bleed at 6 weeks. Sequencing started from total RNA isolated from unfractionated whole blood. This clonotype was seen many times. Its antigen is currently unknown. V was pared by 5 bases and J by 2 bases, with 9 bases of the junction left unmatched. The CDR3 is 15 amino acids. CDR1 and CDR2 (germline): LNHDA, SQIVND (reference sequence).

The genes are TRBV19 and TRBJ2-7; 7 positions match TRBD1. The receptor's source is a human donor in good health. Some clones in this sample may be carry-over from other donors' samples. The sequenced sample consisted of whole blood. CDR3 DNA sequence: TGTGCCAGTAGTTCCTCCTTGACAGGGCCCTACGAGCAGTACTTC. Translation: CASSSSLTGPYEQYF.